This TCR beta chain was profiled in a study of CD8 T cells in Susac syndrome. It was with random hexamers that about 0.45 to 1 ug RNA was reverse transcribed. TCR beta CDR3 was amplified by immunoSEQ covering 54 Vbeta and 13 Jbeta. TCRdb recomputed calls from the immunoSEQ multiplex PCR reads with MiXCR, one row per CDR3 protein. The top ten hold 0.055% to 0.075% of the sample, which has hundreds of thousands of distinct CDR3 sequences, around 95% seen once. Turning to this clonotype: Its cognate antigen is unknown.

Study conclusions and caveats: By the study's own acknowledgment, its TCR sequencing and HLA analysis included relatively few individuals.

The CDR3 is 13 amino acids. The ends were cut back, 7 bases at V and 1 base at J, with 8 bases in the middle. Germline V gives CDR1 MNHEY, CDR2 SVGEGT. This clonotype was obtained from a human donor with multiple sclerosis. This sequence joins TRBV6-2 or TRBV6-3 and TRBJ2-4, with D hard to call. Material for sequencing was CD4+ T cells from PBMCs. The CDR3, as DNA: TGTGCCAGCACCCCCAGGGCCAAAAACATTCAGTACTTC. Residues: CASTPRAKNIQYF.